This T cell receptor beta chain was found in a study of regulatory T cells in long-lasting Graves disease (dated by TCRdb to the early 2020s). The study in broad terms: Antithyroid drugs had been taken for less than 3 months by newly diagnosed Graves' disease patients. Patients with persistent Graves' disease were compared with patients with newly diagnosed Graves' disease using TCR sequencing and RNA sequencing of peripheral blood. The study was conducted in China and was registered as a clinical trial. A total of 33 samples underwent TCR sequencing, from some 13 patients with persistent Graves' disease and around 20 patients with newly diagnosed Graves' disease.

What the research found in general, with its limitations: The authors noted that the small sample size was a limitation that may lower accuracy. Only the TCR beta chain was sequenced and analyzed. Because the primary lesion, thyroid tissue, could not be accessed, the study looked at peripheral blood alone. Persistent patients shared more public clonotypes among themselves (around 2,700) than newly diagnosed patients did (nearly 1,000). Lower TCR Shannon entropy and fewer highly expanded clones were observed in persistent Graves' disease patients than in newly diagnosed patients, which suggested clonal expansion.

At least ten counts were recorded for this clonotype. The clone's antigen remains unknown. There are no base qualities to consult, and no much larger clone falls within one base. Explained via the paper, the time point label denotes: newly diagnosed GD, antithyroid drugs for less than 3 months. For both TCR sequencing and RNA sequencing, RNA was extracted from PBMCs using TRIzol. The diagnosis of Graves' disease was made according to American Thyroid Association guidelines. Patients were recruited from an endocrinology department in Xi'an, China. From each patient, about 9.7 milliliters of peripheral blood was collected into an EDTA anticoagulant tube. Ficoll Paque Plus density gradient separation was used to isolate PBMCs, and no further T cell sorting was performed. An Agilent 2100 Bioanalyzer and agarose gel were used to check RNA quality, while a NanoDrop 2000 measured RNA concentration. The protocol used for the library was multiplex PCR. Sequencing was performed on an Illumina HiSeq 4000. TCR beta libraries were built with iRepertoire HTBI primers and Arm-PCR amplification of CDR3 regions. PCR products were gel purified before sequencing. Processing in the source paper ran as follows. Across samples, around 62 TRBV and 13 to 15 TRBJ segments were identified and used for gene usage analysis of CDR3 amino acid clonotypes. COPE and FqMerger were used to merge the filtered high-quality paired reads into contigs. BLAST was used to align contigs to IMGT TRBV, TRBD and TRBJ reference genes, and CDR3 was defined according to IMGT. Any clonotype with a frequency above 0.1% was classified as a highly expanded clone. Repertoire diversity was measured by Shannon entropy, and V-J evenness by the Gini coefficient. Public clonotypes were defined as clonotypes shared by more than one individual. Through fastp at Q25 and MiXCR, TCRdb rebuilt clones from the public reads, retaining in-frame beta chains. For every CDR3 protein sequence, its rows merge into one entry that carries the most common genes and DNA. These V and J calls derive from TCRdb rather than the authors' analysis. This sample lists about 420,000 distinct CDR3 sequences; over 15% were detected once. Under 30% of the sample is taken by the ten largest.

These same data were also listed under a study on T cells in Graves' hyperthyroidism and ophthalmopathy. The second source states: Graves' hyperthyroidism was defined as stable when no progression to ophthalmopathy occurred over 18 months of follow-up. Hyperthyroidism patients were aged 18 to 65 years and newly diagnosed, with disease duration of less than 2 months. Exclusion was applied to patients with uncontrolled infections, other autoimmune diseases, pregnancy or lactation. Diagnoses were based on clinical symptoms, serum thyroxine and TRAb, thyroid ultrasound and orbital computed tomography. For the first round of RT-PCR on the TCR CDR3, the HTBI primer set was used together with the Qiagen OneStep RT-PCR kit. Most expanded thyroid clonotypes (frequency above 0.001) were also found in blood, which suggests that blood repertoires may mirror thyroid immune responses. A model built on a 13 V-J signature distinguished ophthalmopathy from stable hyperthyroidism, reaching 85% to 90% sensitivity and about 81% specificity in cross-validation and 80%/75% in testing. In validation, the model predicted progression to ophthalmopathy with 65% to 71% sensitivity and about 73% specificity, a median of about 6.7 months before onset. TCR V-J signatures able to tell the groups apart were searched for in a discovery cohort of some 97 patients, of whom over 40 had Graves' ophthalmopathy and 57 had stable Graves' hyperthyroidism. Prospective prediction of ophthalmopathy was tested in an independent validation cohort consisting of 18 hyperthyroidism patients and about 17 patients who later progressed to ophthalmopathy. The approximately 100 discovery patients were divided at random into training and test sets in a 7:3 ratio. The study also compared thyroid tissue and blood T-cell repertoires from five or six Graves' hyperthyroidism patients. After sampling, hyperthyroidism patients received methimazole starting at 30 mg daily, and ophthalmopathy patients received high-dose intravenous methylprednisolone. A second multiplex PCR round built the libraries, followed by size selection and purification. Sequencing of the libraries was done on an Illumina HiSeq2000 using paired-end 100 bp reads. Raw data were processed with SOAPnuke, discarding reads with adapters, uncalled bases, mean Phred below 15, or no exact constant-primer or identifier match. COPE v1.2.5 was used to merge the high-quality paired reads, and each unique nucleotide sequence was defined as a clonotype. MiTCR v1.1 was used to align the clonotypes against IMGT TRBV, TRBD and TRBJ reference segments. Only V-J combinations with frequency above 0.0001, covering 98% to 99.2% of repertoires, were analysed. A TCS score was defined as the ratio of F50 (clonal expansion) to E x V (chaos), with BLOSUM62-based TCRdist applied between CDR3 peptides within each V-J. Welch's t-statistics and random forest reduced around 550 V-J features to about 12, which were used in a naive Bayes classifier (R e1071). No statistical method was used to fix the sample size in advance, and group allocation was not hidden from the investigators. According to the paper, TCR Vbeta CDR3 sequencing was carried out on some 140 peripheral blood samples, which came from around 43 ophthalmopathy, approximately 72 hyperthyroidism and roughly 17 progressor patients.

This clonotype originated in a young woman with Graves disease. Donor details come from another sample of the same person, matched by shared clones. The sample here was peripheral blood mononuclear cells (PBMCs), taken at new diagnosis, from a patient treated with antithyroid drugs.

The CDR3 has the sequence CASSEGARSYEQYF. The DNA is TGCGCCAGCAGCGAGGGGGCTAGGTCCTACGAGCAGTACTTC. The chain is assembled from TRBV5-1 and TRBJ2-7, with TRBD1 matching 7 junction bases. In the germline V gene, CDR1 corresponds to SGHRS and CDR2 to YFSETQ. V has 4 bases trimmed and J has 1 base trimmed; junction bases matching no gene number 5. The CDR3, from cysteine to phenylalanine, totals 14 residues. Here the CDR3 DNA is all that survives: 42 bases in frame from base 1.